This record looks at one T cell receptor beta chain sequence and its context. The antigen is unknown. Measured with immunoSEQ multiplex PCR; TCRdb has only the in-frame clones, and not every one. Of about 56,000 clones in the sample, 82% are singletons; the top ten hold over 0.35%. This sample was included in a study of memory CD4+ T cells and cytomegalovirus serostatus. The overall study: Healthy Belgian adult donors included several CMV-positive and more than 20 CMV-negative people.

Study results and limitations: CD4+ memory repertoires contained about 40% of the 164 reported CMV TCRbeta sequences.

Single viable CD3+CD4+CD8-CD45RO+ cells were sorted as the memory CD4+ T cells. After thawing, CD4+ T cells were positively selected. This TCR was sampled from an adult in good health and CMV-seronegative. The sample consisted of memory CD4+ T cells from blood.

The DNA of the CDR3 is TGTGCCAGCAGCCAAGATCTGACCCGTGGGGGAAACACCATATATTTT. This translates into CASSQDLTRGGNTIYF. The V and J genes are TRBV4-2 and TRBJ1-3; D remains ambiguous. CDR1 is LGHNA, CDR2 YNFKEQ, per germline. Trimming shortened V by 0 bases and J by 4 bases, and 13 bases separated the two germline ends. The CDR3 consists of 16 residues.